One and the same sample provided the 32 T cell receptor beta chains below, sequenced in a study of a mutant IDH1 vaccine in newly diagnosed glioma. The protocol was immunoSEQ multiplex PCR, while the TCRdb copy is restricted to in-frame clones and leaves out a portion. The table includes approximately 50,000 clones, 78% detected once. The time point here: week 5, during vaccination. Vaccinated patients received 300 ug of mutant IDH1 20-mer peptide per dose, with topical imiquimod. Antigen specificity for these receptors is unknown. The sample was PBMCs, taken from a glioma patient whose treatment included an IDH1 peptide vaccine. The source of these receptors is a middle-aged man with glioma.

This clone was counted between two and nine times. The J gene is TRBJ2-3, the V gene TRBV10-3; D not resolved. The CDR3 length is 14 residues. V lost 6 bases and J lost 3, with 13 bases in between. CDR1 is ENHRY, CDR2 SYGVKD, per germline. The CDR3 is CAIRLDLSTDTQYF. CDR3 bases: TGTGCCATCAGGCTCGATCTATCAACAGATACGCAGTATTTT.

V is TRBV19 and J is TRBJ1-4; weak D call: TRBD1 (5 bases). Trimming removed 3 bases from V and 0 bases from J, with 8 bases in between. The length of the CDR3 is 15 residues. Looked up from germline, CDR1 is LNHDA and CDR2 is SQIVND (reference sequence). CDR3 DNA sequence: TGTGCCAGTAGTATGGGGGTCGCAACTAATGAAAAACTGTTTTTT. This codes for CASSMGVATNEKLFF.

This chain joins TRBV2 and TRBJ2-1; 9 bases line up with TRBD2. The CDR3 loop spans 16 amino acids. V shed 5 bases, J shed 5 bases, and the junction held 10 bases outside the gene matches. The germline gives CDR1 SNHLY, CDR2 FYNNEI. Written as DNA, the CDR3 is TGTGCCAGCAGTTACTTACGCGGGGGGGCCCACAATGAGCAGTTCTTC. It yields the protein CASSYLRGGAHNEQFF. Full variable domain (remainder filled in from reference TRBV2 and TRBJ2-1): EPEVTQTPSHQVTQMGQEVILRCVPISNHLYFYWYRQILGQKVEFLVSFYNNEISEKSEIFDDQFSVERPDGSNFTLKIRSTKLEDSAMYFCASSYLRGGAHNEQFFGPGTRLTVL.

The chain combines TRBV27 with TRBJ2-3; D is perhaps TRBD1 (6 bases). Trimming took off 5 bases at V and 2 bases at J, with 20 bases between the two ends. This CDR3 has 17 amino acids. Germline loops: CDR1 MNHEY, CDR2 SMNVEV (reference sequence). The CDR3 protein is CASSRGQPPLPTDTQYF. The CDR3 DNA is TGTGCCAGCAGTCGTGGACAGCCTCCCTTGCCCACAGATACGCAGTATTTT.

The chain uses TRBV6-4 and TRBJ1-6; D might be TRBD1 (5 bases). Trimming removed 9 bases at V and 8 bases at J, with 20 bases between. The CDR3 contains 15 residues. Germline V CDR1 and CDR2: MRHNA, SNTAGT. In DNA form, the CDR3 reads TGTGCCAGTTCTCGGGGACCTTCCCCGGATTCACCCCTCCACTTT. Its translation is CASSRGPSPDSPLHF.

The CDR3 DNA sequence: TGCGCCAGCAGTGAGACAGGTTCCGAAGCTTTCTTT. It specifies CASSETGSEAFF. The chain combines TRBV10-1 with TRBJ1-1; perhaps TRBD1 as D (5 bases). Germline V gene sequence: CDR1 WNHNN, CDR2 SYGVQD (reference sequence). The CDR3 is 12 residues long. V lost 2 bases, J lost 8 bases, and 9 bases lay in between.

The chain uses TRBV7-3 and TRBJ2-1, with D maybe TRBD2 (7 bases). Trimming pared 5 bases from V and 9 bases from J, leaving 17 bases between. CDR3 length: 14 residues. Germline V gene sequence: CDR1 SGHTA, CDR2 FQGTGA. The CDR3 DNA reads as TGTGCCAGCAGCCTCTTGCGGGGGCCCAGTGAGCAGTTCTTC. Protein sequence: CASSLLRGPSEQFF.

This clone was counted once. This chain links TRBV7-2 with TRBJ1-1; unclear D gene. Trimming shortened V by 3 bases and J by 0 bases, and 20 bases separated the two germline ends. CDR3 size: 18 residues. Looked up from germline, CDR1 is SGHTA and CDR2 is FQGNSA. CDR3 protein: CASSLDSGRLGLNTEAFF. Written as DNA, the CDR3 is TGTGCCAGCAGCTTGGATTCGGGCAGGCTCGGACTGAACACTGAAGCTTTCTTT.

This clone has only one observation. The chain carries TRBV15 and TRBJ1-1, with TRBD1 as a possible D gene (6 bases). The CDR3 runs to 12 residues. V gave up 2 bases and J gave up 11 bases, with 12 bases separating them. CDR1 LNHNV and CDR2 YYDKDF come from the germline V gene (reference sequence). Here the CDR3 DNA reads TGTGCCACCAGCAGACAGGGGAGTTTGGCTTTCTTT. It is translated as CATSRQGSLAFF.

The gene calls are TRBV29-1 and TRBJ2-1; unclear D gene. V was trimmed by 3 bases and J by 8 bases, leaving 5 bases between them. This CDR3 spans 10 amino acids. Germline lookup yields CDR1 SQVTM and CDR2 ANQGSEA. The CDR3 nucleotides are TGCAGCGTTGAGGTCCATGAGCAGTTCTTC. It specifies CSVEVHEQFF.

This chain links TRBV7-2 with TRBJ1-2, with TRBD1 matching over 9 bases. Trimming took 1 base from V and 6 from J; bases not matched to a gene: 3. The CDR3 sequence is 14 residues long. CDR1 is SGHTA and CDR2 is FQGNSA in the germline V gene. CDR3 protein: CASSLVRTGDGYTF. Written as DNA, the CDR3 is TGTGCCAGCAGCTTAGTTCGGACAGGGGATGGCTACACCTTC.

This chain links TRBV15 with TRBJ2-7; 9 nucleotides align to TRBD1. The germline gives CDR1 LNHNV, CDR2 YYDKDF (reference sequence). The CDR3 length is 13 residues. The ends lost 8 bases at V and 6 bases at J; junction bases unmatched: 8. CDR3 bases: TGTGCCACCGCCCCAGACAGGGGGGTCGAGCAGTACTTC. Residues: CATAPDRGVEQYF.

The chain has TRBV6-6 and TRBJ1-5; 8 bases are shared with TRBD1. Losses at the gene ends were 10 bases for V and 8 bases for J; bases not matched to a gene: 10. Per the germline V gene, CDR1 is MNHNY and CDR2 is SVGAGI (reference sequence). There are 13 residues in the CDR3. The CDR3 coding sequence is TGTGCCACACAGGGGGGGTTACGTGAGCCCCAGCATTTT. Protein: CATQGGLREPQHF.

Comments on this clone: The conserved phenylalanine or tryptophan normally closing the CDR3 is absent here, so this likely arose from a read error. The chain joins TRBV7-9 to TRBJ2-7, with D hard to call. The V gene lost 5 bases and the J gene lost 6 bases, with 8 bases spanning the gap. The CDR3 contains 11 residues. Germline loops: CDR1 SEHNR, CDR2 FQNEAQ (reference sequence). This CDR3 is CASSRASEQYL. CDR3 DNA: TGTGCCAGCAGCAGGGCGTCCGAGCAGTACCTC.

The chain combines TRBV6-1 with TRBJ1-5; D perhaps matches TRBD1 (5 bases). V gave up 3 bases and J gave up 5 bases, with 11 bases separating them. The CDR3 consists of 14 residues. The germline CDR1 and CDR2 sequences are MNHNS and SASEGT. The CDR3 loop is CASSDRELHQPQHF. The CDR3 DNA reads TGTGCCAGCAGTGACAGGGAACTCCATCAGCCCCAGCATTTT.

The chain recombines TRBV6-1 with TRBJ2-7; D is perhaps TRBD1 (5 bases). The CDR3 totals 13 residues. In germline, CDR1 is MNHNS, CDR2 SASEGT. V gave up 6 bases and J gave up 6 bases, with 15 bases separating them. The CDR3 sequence is CASSPATVREQYF. The CDR3 DNA sequence: TGTGCCAGCAGCCCAGCGACAGTGCGCGAGCAGTACTTC.

This clone has a handful of counts. This chain connects TRBV9 to TRBJ2-1; D is unresolved. The CDR3 consists of 15 residues. V was clipped by 4 bases and J by 8 bases, with 19 bases between them. Germline CDR1 is SGDLS and CDR2 is YYNGEE. Written as DNA, the CDR3 is TGTGCCAGCAGCCCCCGGACCTTAGGTGGGGATGAGCAGTTCTTC. Translation: CASSPRTLGGDEQFF.

The chain is built from TRBV6-1 and TRBJ2-2; 9 nucleotides align to TRBD1. Germline values: CDR1 MNHNS, CDR2 SASEGT. This CDR3 region has 15 residues. Losses at the gene ends were 7 bases for V and 4 bases for J; bases not matched to a gene: 7. The CDR3 protein is CASTRDRAGTGELFF. The CDR3 bases are TGTGCCAGCACCAGGGACAGGGCGGGCACCGGGGAGCTGTTTTTT.

The chain links TRBV18 to TRBJ2-1; TRBD1 might be the D (6 bases). In germline, CDR1 is KGHSH, CDR2 LQKENI. This CDR3 is built from 13 residues. V lost 6 bases and J 6 bases, leaving 12 bases between the germline ends. CDR3 in DNA: TGTGCCAGCTCGCGACAGGAAGGCAATGAGCAGTTCTTC. The encoded protein is CASSRQEGNEQFF.

The table lists this clone with a few counts. The genes are TRBV13 and TRBJ1-4; D is perhaps TRBD1 (5 bases). Trimming removed 4 bases at V and 7 bases at J, with 7 bases between. The CDR3 runs 12 residues. The germline V gene has CDR1 PRHDT and CDR2 FYEKMQ (reference sequence). This chain's CDR3 is CASSSGTEKLFF. The DNA of the CDR3 is TGTGCCAGCAGCTCTGGGACTGAAAAACTGTTTTTT.

The chain couples TRBV9 to TRBJ2-3; TRBD2 might be the D (6 bases). The V gene lost 4 bases and the J gene lost 1 base, with 13 bases spanning the gap. Looked up from germline, CDR1 is SGDLS and CDR2 is YYNGEE. The CDR3 runs 15 residues. As DNA, the CDR3 is TGTGCCAGCAGCACTTGGGGGGATGGCACAGATACGCAGTATTTT. This translates into CASSTWGDGTDTQYF.

V is TRBV5-1 and J is TRBJ1-1; D is uncertain. Germline V gives CDR1 SGHRS, CDR2 YFSETQ. The V gene lost 3 bases and the J gene lost 1 base, with 13 bases spanning the gap. The CDR3 contains 15 residues. The CDR3 loop is CASSSAERGNTEAFF. Written as DNA, the CDR3 is TGCGCCAGCAGCTCGGCAGAACGAGGGAACACTGAAGCTTTCTTT.

The rearrangement links TRBV5-1 to TRBJ2-7, with 10 bases fitting TRBD1. This CDR3 contains 13 residues. The V gene's germline CDR1 is SGHRS and CDR2 YFSETQ. The V gene end was trimmed by 4 bases and the J gene end by 6 bases; junction bases not matched to a gene: 4. The CDR3 reads CASSAWTGGEQYF. The CDR3 region has the DNA TGCGCCAGCAGCGCCTGGACAGGGGGCGAGCAGTACTTC.

The chain has TRBV4-2 and TRBJ2-5; 12 nucleotides match TRBD2. J gave up 5 bases and V 1 base, and 8 bases lay outside the gene matches. The V gene's germline CDR1 is LGHNA and CDR2 YNFKEQ. The CDR3 has 17 amino acids. The CDR3 here is CASSQAQTSGGRETQYF. The CDR3 bases are TGTGCCAGCAGCCAAGCCCAAACTAGCGGGGGGCGGGAGACCCAGTACTTC.

This CDR3 reads CAWSTRSGPTAKGYTF. The CDR3 nucleotides are TGTGCCTGGAGTACTCGATCCGGGCCAACGGCGAAGGGCTACACCTTC. The chain links TRBV30 to TRBJ1-2, with D unclear. V lost 2 bases to trimming and J lost 8 bases, with 24 bases between them. Germline V gene lookup returns CDR1 GTSNPN and CDR2 SVGIG (reference sequence). This CDR3 is 16 amino acids long.

This clone was seen only once. The rearrangement joins TRBV7-2 to TRBJ1-5, with 9 bases matching TRBD1. The CDR3 contains 15 residues. Losses at the gene ends were 5 bases for V and 3 bases for J; bases not matched to a gene: 5. Looked up from germline, CDR1 is SGHTA and CDR2 is FQGNSA. The CDR3 protein is CASSRDRAINQPQHF. The CDR3 nucleotides read TGTGCCAGCAGCCGGGACAGGGCCATCAATCAGCCCCAGCATTTT.

This clone has only a few counts. The rearrangement uses TRBV2 and TRBJ1-1, with D uncertain. The CDR3 totals 12 residues. The germline CDR1 and CDR2 sequences are SNHLY and FYNNEI. V was clipped by 10 bases and J by 3 bases, with 12 bases between them. CDR3 sequence reads: CATTRRDTEAFF. The CDR3, as DNA: TGTGCCACTACTCGGAGGGACACTGAAGCTTTCTTT.

The chain recombines TRBV5-5 with TRBJ2-1, with unresolved D. Trimming cost V 3 bases and J 0 bases, with 10 bases left between them. This CDR3 has 15 amino acids. Germline V lookup: CDR1 SGHKS, CDR2 YYEKEE (reference sequence). The CDR3 is CASSSYQSSYNEQFF. DNA for the CDR3: TGTGCCAGCAGCTCTTACCAGAGCTCCTACAATGAGCAGTTCTTC.

The chain recombines TRBV5-1 with TRBJ1-4; no firm D call. Germline lookup yields CDR1 SGHRS and CDR2 YFSETQ. V was pared by 0 bases and J by 0 bases, with 6 bases between. This CDR3 is 15 amino acids long. The CDR3 DNA is TGCGCCAGCAGCTTGGGAAGCACAACTAATGAAAAACTGTTTTTT. It is translated as CASSLGSTTNEKLFF. Filled out from reference TRBV5-1 and TRBJ1-4, the complete variable domain reads KAGVTQTPRYLIKTRGQQVTLSCSPISGHRSVSWYQQTPGQGLQFLFEYFSETQRNKGNFPGRFSGRQFSNSRSEMNVSTLELGDSALYLCASSLGSTTNEKLFFGSGTQLSVL.

The V call is TRBV6-1, the J call TRBJ1-4; D may be TRBD1 (5 bases). CDR3 length: 14 amino acids. Trimming removed 3 bases from V and 6 bases from J, with 11 bases in between. Looked up from germline, CDR1 is MNHNS and CDR2 is SASEGT. The CDR3 bases are TGTGCCAGCAGTGACTTCCAGGGTGATGAAAAACTGTTTTTT. Residues: CASSDFQGDEKLFF.

As for this clone: The same CDR3 arises from other DNA sequences in this sample as well. The chain combines TRBV5-5 with TRBJ2-3, with 10 positions matching TRBD2. Trimming at V came to 1 base and at J to 3 bases, leaving 5 bases not matched to a gene. From germline, CDR1 is SGHKS and CDR2 YYEKEE (reference sequence). CDR3 length equals 16 residues. The CDR3: CASSLLAGGLTDTQYF. CDR3 in DNA: TGTGCCAGCAGCTTGTTAGCGGGGGGCTTGACAGATACGCAGTATTTT.

This chain connects TRBV4-1 to TRBJ1-4; D is unresolved. CDR3 length: 15 residues. CDR1 is MGHRA, CDR2 YSYEKL, per germline. V was cut by 4 bases and J by 4 bases, with 13 bases left in between. CDR3 sequence: CASSPTGRINEKLFF. CDR3 DNA sequence: TGCGCCAGCAGCCCCACTGGACGGATTAATGAAAAACTGTTTTTT.